This T cell receptor (beta chain) was obtained from a study of blood T cell repertoires in COVID-19. At the level of the study: Samples came from the United States, Italy and Spain, spanning acute and convalescent COVID-19. PBMCs, B-cell-depleted T cells, or T cells were the source of the cDNA or gDNA that made up the material.

In the study's own analysis: Quantification of nucleated cells was approximated via reference gene primer amplification. Profiled with immunoSEQ multiplex PCR; TCRdb holds only in-frame clones, not every one. Clone size and V and J calls were adopted from that table, with D and trimming inferred from the DNA. The table includes 140,000 to 150,000 clones, over 70% detected once. The TCR comes from a woman aged 55-75 years with acute or convalescent COVID-19. Input material: peripheral blood.

The CDR3 sequence: CASSARDSSNQPQHF. CDR3 nucleotides: TGTGCCAGTAGTGCCCGGGACAGCAGCAATCAGCCCCAGCATTTT. This chain joins TRBV19 and TRBJ1-5; 7 bases map to TRBD1. V lost 5 bases to trimming and J lost 1 base; unmatched junction nucleotides: 5. The CDR3 spans 15 residues. CDR1 is LNHDA, CDR2 SQIVND, per germline (reference sequence).